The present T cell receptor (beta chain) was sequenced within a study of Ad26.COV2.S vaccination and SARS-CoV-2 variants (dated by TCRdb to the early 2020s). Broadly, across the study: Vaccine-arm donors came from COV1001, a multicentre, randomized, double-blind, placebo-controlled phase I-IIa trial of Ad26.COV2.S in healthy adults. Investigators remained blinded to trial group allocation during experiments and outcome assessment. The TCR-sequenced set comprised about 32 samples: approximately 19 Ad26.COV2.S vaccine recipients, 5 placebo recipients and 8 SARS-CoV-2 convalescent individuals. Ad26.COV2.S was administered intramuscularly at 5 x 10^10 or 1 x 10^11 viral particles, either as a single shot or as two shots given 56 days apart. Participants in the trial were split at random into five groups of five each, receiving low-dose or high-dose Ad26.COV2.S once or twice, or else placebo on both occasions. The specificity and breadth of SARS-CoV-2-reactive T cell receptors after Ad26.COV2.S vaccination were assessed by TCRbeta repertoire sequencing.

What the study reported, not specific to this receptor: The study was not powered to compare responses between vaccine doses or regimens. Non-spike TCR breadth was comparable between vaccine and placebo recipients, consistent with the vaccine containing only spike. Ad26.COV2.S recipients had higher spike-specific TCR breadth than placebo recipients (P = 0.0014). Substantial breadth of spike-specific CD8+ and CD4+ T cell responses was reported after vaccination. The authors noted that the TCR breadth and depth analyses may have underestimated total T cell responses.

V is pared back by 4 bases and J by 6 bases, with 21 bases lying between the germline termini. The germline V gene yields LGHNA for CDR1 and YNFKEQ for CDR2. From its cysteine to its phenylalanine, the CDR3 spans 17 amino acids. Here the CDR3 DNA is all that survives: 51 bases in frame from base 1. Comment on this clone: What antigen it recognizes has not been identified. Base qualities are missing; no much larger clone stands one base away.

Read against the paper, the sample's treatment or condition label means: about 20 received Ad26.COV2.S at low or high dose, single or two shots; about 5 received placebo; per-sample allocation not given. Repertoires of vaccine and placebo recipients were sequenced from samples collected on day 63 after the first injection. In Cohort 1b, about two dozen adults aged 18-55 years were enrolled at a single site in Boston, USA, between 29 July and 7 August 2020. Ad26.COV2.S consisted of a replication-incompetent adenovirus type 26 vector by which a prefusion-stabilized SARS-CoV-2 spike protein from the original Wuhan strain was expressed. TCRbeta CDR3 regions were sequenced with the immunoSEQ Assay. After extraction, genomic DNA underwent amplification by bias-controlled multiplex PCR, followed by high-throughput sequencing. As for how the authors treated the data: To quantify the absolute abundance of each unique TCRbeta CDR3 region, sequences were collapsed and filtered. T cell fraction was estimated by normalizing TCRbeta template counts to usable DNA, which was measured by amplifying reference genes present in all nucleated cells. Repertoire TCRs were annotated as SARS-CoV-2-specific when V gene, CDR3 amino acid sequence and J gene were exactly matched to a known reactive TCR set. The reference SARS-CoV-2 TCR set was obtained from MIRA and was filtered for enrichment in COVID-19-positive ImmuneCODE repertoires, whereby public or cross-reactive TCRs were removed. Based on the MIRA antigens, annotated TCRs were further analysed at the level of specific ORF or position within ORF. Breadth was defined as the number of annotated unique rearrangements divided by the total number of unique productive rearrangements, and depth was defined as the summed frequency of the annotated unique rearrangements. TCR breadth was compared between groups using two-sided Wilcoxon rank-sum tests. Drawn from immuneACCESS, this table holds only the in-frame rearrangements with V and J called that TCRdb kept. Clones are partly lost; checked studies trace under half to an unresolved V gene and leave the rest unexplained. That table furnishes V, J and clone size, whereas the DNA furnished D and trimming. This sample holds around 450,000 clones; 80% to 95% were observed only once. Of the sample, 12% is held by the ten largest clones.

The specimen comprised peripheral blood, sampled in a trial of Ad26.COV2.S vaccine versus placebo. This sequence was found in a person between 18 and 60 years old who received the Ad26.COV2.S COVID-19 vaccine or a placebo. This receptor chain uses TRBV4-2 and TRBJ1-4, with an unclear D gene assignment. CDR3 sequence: CASSPAPRSRLDEKLFF. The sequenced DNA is TGTGCCAGCAGCCCCGCCCCGAGGTCAAGGCTCGATGAAAAACTGTTTTTT.